This is a list of T cell receptor beta chains from one sample in a study of blood T cells in healthy people across ages. From the 5' RACE reads, TCRdb called clonotypes with MiXCR, one entry per CDR3 protein. There are more than 700,000 distinct CDR3 sequences in the sample; roughly 53% occur only once, and about 42% lies in the top ten. Sequences were obtained from blood. Receptors were obtained from a man at least 80 years old in good health. Both conserved end residues are part of each CDR3. D genes are given only for firm matches. Only some rows state a clone size, as once, few, many or a class for expanded clones.

TRBJ2-1,NA,NA,TRBV6-6,TGTGCCAGCAGTCCCTCCGGGGCCTCACGTGAGCAGTTCTTC,CASSPSGASREQFF
TRBJ2-7,TRBD1,few,TRBV4-1,TGCGCCAGCAGCCCGGACAGGAGCCCCTACGAGCAGTACTTC,CASSPDRSPYEQYF
TRBJ2-7,NA,once,TRBV10-2,TGCGCCAGCAGTGGCGCGCTAGCGAGCTACGAGCAGTACTTC,CASSGALASYEQYF
TRBJ1-4,NA,once,TRBV7-2,TGTGCCAGCAGCTTAGGTCGAGGGAGTGAAAAACTGTTTTTT,CASSLGRGSEKLFF
TRBJ1-4,NA,NA,TRBV4-2,TGTGCCAGCAGCCAAGACCCCGGCGGTGAAAAACTGTTTTTT,CASSQDPGGEKLFF
TRBJ2-5,NA,NA,TRBV29-1,TGCAGCGTTGACGCGGAAATCGGCCAAGAGACCCTGTACTTC,CSVDAEIGQETLYF
TRBJ2-7,TRBD1,once,TRBV6-5,TGTGCCAGCAACAGGGGGCGCGAACACGAGCAGTACTTC,CASNRGREHEQYF
TRBJ2-7,NA,NA,TRBV2,TGTGCCAGCAGTGAATGGATAGGGGCGAGGGACGAGCAGTACTTC,CASSEWIGARDEQYF
TRBJ2-7,NA,few,TRBV11-2,TGTGCCAGCAGCCTGGGGGCTAGCGAGCAGTACTTC,CASSLGASEQYF
TRBJ1-6,NA,NA,TRBV27,TGTGCCAGCAGTTTATCGGCGTGGGGCAGCTCACCCCTCCACTTT,CASSLSAWGSSPLHF
TRBJ2-1,TRBD1,NA,TRBV27,TGTGCCAGCAGTTCGCAGGGGGCGGACTACAATGAGCAGTTCTTC,CASSSQGADYNEQFF
TRBJ2-3,TRBD2,once,TRBV6-1,TGTGCCAGCAGTGAACGGGGGCTAGCGGGAGGGCAAAGATACGCGTATTTT,CASSERGLAGGQRYAYF
TRBJ2-6,NA,NA,TRBV20-1,TGCAGTGCTAGCAGTGCCGGGGCCAACGTCCTGACTTTC,CSASSAGANVLTF
TRBJ2-3,NA,few,TRBV4-1,TGCGCCACTCAGCCCAGCCACAGATACGCGTATTTT,CATQPSHRYAYF
TRBJ2-7,NA,few,TRBV6-5,TGTGCCAGCAGGTCCCCCGGAGGGGGCACCTACGAGCAGTACTTC,CASRSPGGGTYEQYF
TRBJ2-1,TRBD2,few,TRBV24-1,TGTGCCACCAGTGATTGGGGTGGGACTAGCGGGAGTACCAACTACAATGAGCAGTTCTTC,CATSDWGGTSGSTNYNEQFF
TRBJ2-1,NA,NA,TRBV10-3,TGTGCCATCAGTGAGTCCTTGGACTCCTACAATGAGCAGTTCTTC,CAISESLDSYNEQFF
TRBJ2-1,TRBD2,few,TRBV7-6,TGTGCCAGCAGCTGGAAACTACGACTAGCGGGAGGCTACAATGAGCAGTTCTTC,CASSWKLRLAGGYNEQFF
TRBJ1-5,NA,NA,TRBV6-6,TGTGCCAGCAGTTACCCTCTGGGGCTAAGCAATCAGCCCCAGCATTTT,CASSYPLGLSNQPQHF
TRBJ2-7,TRBD2,few,TRBV3-1,TGTGCCAGCAGCCGGCAGGGAGGGATCGAGCAGTACTTC,CASSRQGGIEQYF
TRBJ1-1,NA,NA,TRBV30,TGTGCCTGGGCGGATGTCAACACTGAAGCTTTCTTT,CAWADVNTEAFF
TRBJ2-3,TRBD1,NA,TRBV28,TGTGCCAGCAGTTCCGCCGGGACAGGGGGAACAGATACGCAGTATTTT,CASSSAGTGGTDTQYF
TRBJ2-3,NA,few,TRBV20-1,TGCAGTGCCCCGAGCCGGGGCCGGGGCACAGATACGCAGTATTTT,CSAPSRGRGTDTQYF
TRBJ1-1,TRBD1,few,TRBV20-1,TGCAGTGCTTGGGACAGGGGGTATCGGGCTTTCTTT,CSAWDRGYRAFF
TRBJ2-5,NA,NA,TRBV21-1,TGTGCCAGCCCGATTCGTTGGGGGGCGGAGACCCAGTACTTC,CASPIRWGAETQYF
TRBJ1-2,NA,many,TRBV29-1,TGCAGCGTTGAAGAGAACCCAGGGGTTGACGGCTACACCTTC,CSVEENPGVDGYTF
TRBJ1-2,TRBD1,NA,TRBV20-1,TGCAGTGCTAGAATCCAAGCCCGACAGGGCCTTGGGCACTATGGCTACACCTTC,CSARIQARQGLGHYGYTF